This T cell receptor beta chain stems from a study of T-cell memory formation after mild COVID-19. Study overall: Clustering of TCRs was largely donor specific. Overall study findings and caveats: Several responding clones turned up in pre-infection memory, indicating that cross-reactive memory may have taken part. The main location of contracting CD4+ clones was CM and EM, and that of contracting CD8+ clones was EMRA.

The TCR alpha and TCR beta cDNA libraries, bearing sample barcodes and UMIs, were generated by 5'RACE using constant-segment primers. TCRdb independently ran MiXCR on the 5' RACE reads; one entry per CDR3 protein. The data contain hundreds of thousands of distinct CDR3 sequences, 20% to 30% of them singletons. A note on this clonotype: Antigen unknown.

The V and J ends lost 0 bases and 0 bases, in that order; junction bases with no gene match: 5. In germline, CDR1 is MNHEY, CDR2 SVGAGI. The CDR3 totals 17 residues. Sequenced material: PBMCs or a T cell subset sorted from them (not recorded which). This receptor was obtained from an adult woman who had mild COVID-19 (a few samples of this study predate the infection). Cell type and time point are not known. V usage is TRBV6-5 and J usage is TRBJ2-7, with 10 bases identical to TRBD2. CDR3 sequence (DNA): TGTGCCAGCAGTTACTCAGCGGGAGGGCTGGGCTCCTACGAGCAGTACTTC. As protein: CASSYSAGGLGSYEQYF.